These 29 T cell receptor beta chains were sequenced from one sample in a study of tumour-infiltrating T cells in Burkitt lymphoma. The method was immunoSEQ multiplex PCR; TCRdb's version includes in-frame clones alone and lacks a portion of them. The sample lists about 7,600 clones, approximately 18% occurring once. Sequenced: tumor tissue. The receptors come from a human donor with diffuse large B-cell lymphoma.

This clone was seen more than once but under ten times. The genes are TRBV29-1 and TRBJ2-4; 9 bases line up with TRBD2. This CDR3 is built from 15 residues. V trimming: 6 bases; J trimming: 5 bases; junction bases outside the gene matches: 11. Germline CDR1 reads SQVTM; CDR2 reads ANQGSEA. As DNA, the CDR3 is TGCAGCGTCGCCCTCCAAACTAGCGGGCAAAACATTCAGTACTTC. Amino acid sequence: CSVALQTSGQNIQYF.

CDR3 loop: CASSEGTVRGYETQYF. The DNA of the CDR3 is TGTGCCAGCAGCGAGGGGACAGTACGGGGGTATGAGACCCAGTACTTC. The chain employs TRBV9 and TRBJ2-5; D is possibly TRBD1 (7 bases). The CDR3 spans 16 residues. CDR1 is SGDLS, CDR2 YYNGEE, per germline. The germline V and J ends were trimmed by 3 bases and 5 bases, with 20 bases remaining between them.

This clone was counted a few times. Other DNA sequences of this sample code for an identical CDR3. V and J are TRBV7-9 and TRBJ2-7; a weak D match, TRBD1 (6 bases). V gave up 2 bases and J gave up 2 bases, with 10 bases separating them. The CDR3 has 14 amino acids. Germline V gene sequence: CDR1 SEHNR, CDR2 FQNEAQ (reference sequence). The DNA for the CDR3 is TGTGCCAGCAGCTTATCACACAGGGCCTACGAGCAGTACTTC. Protein sequence: CASSLSHRAYEQYF.

This clone was picked up a small number of times. The chain links TRBV6-6 to TRBJ2-3; tentatively, D is TRBD1 or TRBD2 (6 bases each). The germline CDR1 and CDR2 sequences are MNHNY and SVGAGI (reference sequence). Deletions cut 4 bases from V and 3 bases from J, with 14 bases between. The CDR3 spans 15 residues. In DNA form, the CDR3 reads TGTGCCAGCAGTTCGCAGGGGACTTTGACAGATACGCAGTATTTT. It encodes CASSSQGTLTDTQYF.

There are a few counts of this clone. The chain couples TRBV19 to TRBJ2-1; 7 bases map to TRBD1. From germline, CDR1 is LNHDA and CDR2 SQIVND (reference sequence). The CDR3 runs 14 residues. The trim removed 5 bases at V and 6 bases at J, leaving 7 bases unmatched. The CDR3 DNA reads TGTGCCAGTAGTCAGGGGGACAGATTCAATGAGCAGTTCTTC. This translates into CASSQGDRFNEQFF. Full variable domain (rest looked up from reference TRBV19 and TRBJ2-1): DGGITQSPKYLFRKEGQNVTLSCEQNLNHDAMYWYRQDPGQGLRLIYYSQIVNDFQKGDIAEGYSVSREKKESFPLTVTSAQKNPTAFYLCASSQGDRFNEQFFGPGTRLTVL.

This clone came up a few times. The V and J genes are TRBV7-9 and TRBJ2-7; possibly TRBD1 for D (6 bases). CDR3 length: 14 residues. CDR1 is SEHNR, CDR2 FQNEAQ, per germline (reference sequence). V was pared by 1 base and J by 7 bases, with 14 bases between. The CDR3 DNA is TGTGCCAGCAGCTTAGGGGGGCTCCCGTATGAGCAGTACTTC. Its protein is CASSLGGLPYEQYF.

This clone has a handful of counts. This chain links TRBV29-1 with TRBJ2-4; D is perhaps TRBD2 (6 bases). The CDR3 has 13 amino acids. Between the trimmed V and J ends, which lost 6 bases and 4 bases, there was a span of 13 bases. CDR1 and CDR2 from the germline V gene are SQVTM and ANQGSEA. DNA for the CDR3: TGCAGCGTGGCCGGGACTCTGAAAAACATTCAGTACTTC. This gives the protein CSVAGTLKNIQYF.

The chain is built from TRBV6-1 and TRBJ2-7; D perhaps matches TRBD2 (5 bases). V shed 2 bases and J shed 2 bases, with 10 bases lying between them. CDR1 MNHNS and CDR2 SASEGT come from the germline V gene. The CDR3 runs to 14 residues. CDR3 coding DNA: TGTGCCAGCAGTGAATGGTGGGGAGCCTACGAGCAGTACTTC. Translation: CASSEWWGAYEQYF.

This clone was seen a few times. This CDR3 is CASRNTGGGGYGYTF. The DNA of the CDR3 is TGCGCCAGCAGAAACACAGGGGGCGGTGGCTATGGCTACACCTTC. This chain links TRBV10-2 with TRBJ1-2, with TRBD1 matching over 9 bases. Losses at the gene ends were 6 bases for V and 4 bases for J; bases not matched to a gene: 9. CDR3 size: 15 residues. CDR1 and CDR2 from the germline V gene are WSHSY and SAAADI.

This chain's CDR3 is CASRGRPLAGAGTGETQYF. CDR3 coding DNA: TGTGCCAGCAGAGGGAGGCCCTTGGCGGGAGCTGGGACGGGGGAGACCCAGTACTTC. The V call is TRBV2, the J call TRBJ2-5, with TRBD2 identical over 7 bases. CDR3 length: 19 amino acids. Germline assignment: CDR1 SNHLY and CDR2 FYNNEI. The V segment lost 6 bases and the J segment 5 bases; nucleotides outside the gene matches: 24. Supplemented by reference TRBV2 and TRBJ2-5, the full variable domain reads EPEVTQTPSHQVTQMGQEVILRCVPISNHLYFYWYRQILGQKVEFLVSFYNNEISEKSEIFDDQFSVERPDGSNFTLKIRSTKLEDSAMYFCASRGRPLAGAGTGETQYFGPGTRLLVL.

This clone appeared once. V and J are TRBV29-1 and TRBJ2-4, with D perhaps TRBD1 or TRBD2 (5 bases each). The CDR3 length is 17 residues. V lost 3 bases and J lost 7, with 25 bases in between. Germline V gene sequence: CDR1 SQVTM, CDR2 ANQGSEA. CDR3 region: CSVENSKQDLRGNIQYF. The CDR3 bases are TGCAGCGTTGAGAATAGTAAACAGGACCTAAGAGGGAACATTCAGTACTTC.

The chain has TRBV6-5 and TRBJ2-7, with a possible D match to TRBD1 (6 bases). V was clipped by 0 bases and J by 1 base, with 7 bases between them. From germline, CDR1 is MNHEY and CDR2 SVGAGI. The CDR3 covers 14 residues. CDR3 in DNA: TGTGCCAGCAGTTACTCGGGGACATCCTACGAGCAGTACTTC. Its protein product is CASSYSGTSYEQYF.

CDR3: CASSPGTSGRSSYNEQFF. Here the CDR3 DNA reads TGTGCCAGCTCACCCGGGACTAGCGGGAGATCCTCCTACAATGAGCAGTTCTTC. V and J are TRBV18 and TRBJ2-1; 14 nucleotides match TRBD2. The germline V gene has CDR1 KGHSH and CDR2 LQKENI. With V trimmed by 3 bases and J by 0 bases, 4 bases remained unmatched. CDR3 length: 18 residues.

V usage is TRBV18 and J usage is TRBJ2-7, with TRBD1 matching 7 bases. The CDR3 runs to 15 residues. The trim removed 3 bases at V and 0 bases at J, leaving 5 bases unmatched. Germline V gene lookup returns CDR1 KGHSH and CDR2 LQKENI. CDR3 sequence: CASSPGQIFSYEQYF. The CDR3 DNA sequence: TGTGCCAGCTCACCGGGACAGATTTTCTCCTACGAGCAGTACTTC.

This clone came up a few times. This rearrangement joins TRBV5-4 to TRBJ2-7; 10 bases agree with TRBD2. Unmatched junction bases numbered 18, after V lost 4 bases and J lost 2 bases. Germline V gene lookup returns CDR1 SGHNT and CDR2 YYREEE (reference sequence). The CDR3 totals 19 residues. CDR3 in DNA: TGTGCCAGCAGCATAGGACTAGCGGTAGACCTCTCGTTACCCTACGAGCAGTACTTC. It yields the protein CASSIGLAVDLSLPYEQYF.

The rearrangement links TRBV18 to TRBJ1-1, with 7 positions matching TRBD1. The V gene's germline CDR1 is KGHSH and CDR2 LQKENI. The CDR3 contains 16 residues. The V segment lost 0 bases and the J segment 0 bases; nucleotides outside the gene matches: 4. The CDR3 loop is CASSPPRGGLNTEAFF. The DNA for the CDR3 is TGTGCCAGCTCACCACCGCGAGGGGGCCTGAACACTGAAGCTTTCTTT. The full variable domain, rest sourced from reference TRBV18 and TRBJ1-1, is NAGVMQNPRHLVRRRGQEARLRCSPMKGHSHVYWYRQLPEEGLKFMVYLQKENIIDESGMPKERFSAEFPKEGPSILRIQQVVRGDSAAYFCASSPPRGGLNTEAFFGQGTRLTVV.

This clone was seen a handful of times. The chain carries TRBV27 and TRBJ1-5; 7 nucleotides match TRBD1. CDR1 and CDR2 (germline): MNHEY, SMNVEV (reference sequence). CDR3 size: 14 residues. V was clipped by 10 bases and J by 4 bases; unmatched bases: 10. The DNA of the CDR3 is TGTGCCACACGGGCAGGGGGTTGGAATCAGCCCCAGCATTTT. Residues: CATRAGGWNQPQHF.

There are a few counts of this clone. The CDR3 nucleotides are TGTGCCAGCAGTTACGGTGAGACCCAGTACTTC. Translation: CASSYGETQYF. The genes are TRBV6-6 and TRBJ2-5; D is unresolved. From germline, CDR1 is MNHNY and CDR2 SVGAGI (reference sequence). Trimming shortened V by 2 bases and J by 5 bases, and 3 bases separated the two germline ends. The CDR3 runs to 11 residues.

Only a few counts were recorded for this clone. The chain employs TRBV19 and TRBJ2-1; 9 bases agree with TRBD2. Germline loops: CDR1 LNHDA, CDR2 SQIVND (reference sequence). The CDR3 runs to 21 residues. V lost 5 bases and J lost 0; bases outside the gene matches: 20. CDR3 in amino acids: CASSGLGLAGSLGSSYNEQFF. In nucleotides, the CDR3 is TGTGCCAGTAGTGGGCTAGGGCTAGCGGGATCCCTGGGGAGCTCCTACAATGAGCAGTTCTTC.

This clone appeared a few times. This CDR3 is CAISLSSGSYEQYF. CDR3 nucleotides: TGTGCCATCAGTTTGTCTAGCGGGAGCTACGAGCAGTACTTC. This chain joins TRBV10-3 and TRBJ2-7, with TRBD2 matching 10 bases. Unmatched junction bases numbered 4, after V lost 5 bases and J lost 3 bases. CDR1 is ENHRY and CDR2 is SYGVKD in the germline V gene. The CDR3 spans 14 residues.

This clone occurred once. The chain links TRBV10-2 to TRBJ1-1; the D is unclear. V was clipped by 1 base and J by 5 bases, with 17 bases between them. The CDR3 has 16 residues. CDR1 WSHSY and CDR2 SAAADI come from the germline V gene. CDR3 in DNA: TGCGCCAGCAGTGAGTACGTCAAGGTATTACAGACTGAAGCTTTCTTT. Amino acids: CASSEYVKVLQTEAFF.

A few counts support this clone. V and J are TRBV19 and TRBJ2-7; possibly TRBD1 for D (5 bases). CDR1 is LNHDA, CDR2 SQIVND, per germline (reference sequence). V was clipped by 3 bases and J by 3 bases, with 9 bases between them. The CDR3 is 13 amino acids. DNA for the CDR3: TGTGCCAGTAGTATTCAGGGATACTACGAGCAGTACTTC. Translating gives CASSIQGYYEQYF.

The chain uses TRBV10-3 and TRBJ1-5; 7 bases align to TRBD1. The CDR3 covers 14 residues. The V gene end was trimmed by 6 bases and the J gene end by 0 bases; junction bases not matched to a gene: 2. Germline V CDR1 and CDR2: ENHRY, SYGVKD. The CDR3 sequence is CAISRDSSNQPQHF. The DNA of the CDR3 is TGTGCCATCAGCCGGGACAGTAGCAATCAGCCCCAGCATTTT.

CDR3 coding DNA: TGTGCCAGCAGCTTCGCGGGAGTTTCTGAAGAGACCCAGTACTTC. Its protein product is CASSFAGVSEETQYF. V gene TRBV7-9 combines with J gene TRBJ2-5, with 7 bases identical to TRBD2. Germline assignment: CDR1 SEHNR and CDR2 FQNEAQ (reference sequence). V lost 3 bases, J lost 3 bases, and 7 bases stayed unmatched. The length of the CDR3 is 15 residues.

The rearrangement joins TRBV28 to TRBJ1-2; perhaps TRBD1 as D (5 bases). V was pared by 5 bases and J by 6 bases, with 13 bases between. Germline CDR1 is MDHEN and CDR2 is SYDVKM. CDR3 length equals 13 residues. The CDR3 protein is CASSPTGRDGYTF. Here the CDR3 DNA reads TGTGCCAGCAGTCCTACGGGGCGGGATGGCTACACCTTC.

The J gene is TRBJ1-5, the V gene TRBV5-8; TRBD1 is a possible D gene (5 bases). CDR1 is SGHTS, CDR2 YDEGEE, per germline. Trimming shortened V by 3 bases and J by 3 bases, and 7 bases separated the two germline ends. The CDR3 contains 13 residues. The CDR3 here is CASSSQDNQPQHF. In nucleotides, the CDR3 is TGTGCCAGCAGCTCACAGGACAATCAGCCCCAGCATTTT.

The sample holds a few counts of this clone. CDR3 sequence: CASSFAGLVYEQYF. The CDR3 DNA reads as TGTGCCAGCAGCTTTGCGGGACTAGTCTACGAGCAGTACTTC. The chain is built from TRBV7-2 and TRBJ2-7; TRBD2 agrees at 8 bases. This CDR3 region has 14 residues. In germline, CDR1 is SGHTA, CDR2 FQGNSA. V lost 3 bases to trimming and J lost 3 bases; unmatched junction nucleotides: 4.

The chain uses TRBV4-3 and TRBJ1-2; 7 bases match TRBD1. The CDR3 is 13 residues long. Unmatched junction bases numbered 3, after V lost 2 bases and J lost 6 bases. Germline V CDR1 and CDR2: LGHNA, YSLEER. CDR3: CASSQTGVNGYTF. CDR3 coding DNA: TGCGCCAGCAGCCAAACAGGGGTGAATGGCTACACCTTC.

This sequence joins TRBV2 and TRBJ2-7; possible D gene TRBD2, 5 bases. Trimming left V 3 bases short and J 3 bases short, with 12 bases between. Germline CDR1 reads SNHLY; CDR2 reads FYNNEI. The CDR3 extends over 14 amino acids. The CDR3 coding sequence is TGTGCCAGCAGTGAGCCAGCGGAGTTCTACGAGCAGTACTTC. Translating gives CASSEPAEFYEQYF. Complete variable domain (other parts from reference TRBV2 and TRBJ2-7): EPEVTQTPSHQVTQMGQEVILRCVPISNHLYFYWYRQILGQKVEFLVSFYNNEISEKSEIFDDQFSVERPDGSNFTLKIRSTKLEDSAMYFCASSEPAEFYEQYFGPGTRLTVT.